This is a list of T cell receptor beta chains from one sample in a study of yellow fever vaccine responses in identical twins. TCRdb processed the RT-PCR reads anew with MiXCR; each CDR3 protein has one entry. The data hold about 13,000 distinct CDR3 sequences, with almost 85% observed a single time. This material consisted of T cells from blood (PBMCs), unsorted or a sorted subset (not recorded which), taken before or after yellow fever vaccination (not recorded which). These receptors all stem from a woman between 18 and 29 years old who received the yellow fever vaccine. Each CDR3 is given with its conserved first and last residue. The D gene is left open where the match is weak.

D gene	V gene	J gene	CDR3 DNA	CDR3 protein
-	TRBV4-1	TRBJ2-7	TGCGCCAGCAGCCAAGACAGGAACTACGAGCAGTACTTC	CASSQDRNYEQYF
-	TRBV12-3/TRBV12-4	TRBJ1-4	TGTGCCAGCAGTTCCGAGGGGGAAAAACTGTTTTTT	CASSSEGEKLFF
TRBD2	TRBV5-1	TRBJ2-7	TGCGCCAGCAGTTCTAGCGGGAACGGGGCCTACGAGCAGTACTTC	CASSSSGNGAYEQYF
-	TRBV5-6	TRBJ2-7	TGTGCCAGCAGCTTAACAGGGCGACACGAGCAGTACTTC	CASSLTGRHEQYF
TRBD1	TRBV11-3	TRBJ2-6	TGTGCCAGCAGCTTAGATGGGACAGCTAACGTCCTGACTTTC	CASSLDGTANVLTF
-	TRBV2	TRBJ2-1	TGTGCCAGCAGTGAAGGTCGGCTCTATGAGCAGTTCTTC	CASSEGRLYEQFF
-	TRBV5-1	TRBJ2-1	TGCGCCAGCAGCTTATCCGGCCCCGGGGGAGGATACAATGAGCAGTTCTTC	CASSLSGPGGGYNEQFF
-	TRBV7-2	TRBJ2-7	TGTGCCAGCAGCTTAGTGGTAGATGACTACGAGCAGTACTTC	CASSLVVDDYEQYF
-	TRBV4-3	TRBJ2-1	TGCGCCAGCAGCCAAGATCCGGCTGGACCTCTCAATGAGCAGTTCTTC	CASSQDPAGPLNEQFF
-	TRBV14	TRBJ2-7	TGTGCCAGCAGCCAAGACAGGGCAGCGGCGCAGTACTTC	CASSQDRAAAQYF